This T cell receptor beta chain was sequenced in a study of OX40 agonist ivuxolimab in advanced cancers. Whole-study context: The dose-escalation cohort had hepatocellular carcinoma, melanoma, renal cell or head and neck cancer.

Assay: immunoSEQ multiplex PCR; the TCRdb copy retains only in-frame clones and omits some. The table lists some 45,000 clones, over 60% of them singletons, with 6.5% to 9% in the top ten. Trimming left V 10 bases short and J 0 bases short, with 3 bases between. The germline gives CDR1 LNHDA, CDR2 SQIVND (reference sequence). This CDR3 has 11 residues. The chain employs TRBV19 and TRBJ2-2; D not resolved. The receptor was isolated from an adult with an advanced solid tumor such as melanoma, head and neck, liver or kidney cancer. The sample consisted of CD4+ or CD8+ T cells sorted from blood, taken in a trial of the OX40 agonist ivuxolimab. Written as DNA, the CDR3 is TGTGCCACCACGAACACCGGGGAGCTGTTTTTT. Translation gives CATTNTGELFF.